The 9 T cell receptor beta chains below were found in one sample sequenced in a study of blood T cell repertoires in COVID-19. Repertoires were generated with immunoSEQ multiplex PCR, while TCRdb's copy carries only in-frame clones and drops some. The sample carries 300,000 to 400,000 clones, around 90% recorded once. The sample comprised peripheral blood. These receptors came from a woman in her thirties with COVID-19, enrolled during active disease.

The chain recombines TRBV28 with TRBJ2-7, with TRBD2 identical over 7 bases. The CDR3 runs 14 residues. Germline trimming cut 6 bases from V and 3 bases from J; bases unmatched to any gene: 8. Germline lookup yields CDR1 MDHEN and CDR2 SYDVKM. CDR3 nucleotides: TGTGCCAGCAGAACTGGTCTAGCGGACTACGAGCAGTACTTC. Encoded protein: CASRTGLADYEQYF.

This CDR3 reads CASSIQGNEQYF. The CDR3 DNA reads as TGTGCCAGCAGCATCCAGGGTAACGAGCAGTACTTC. The rearrangement links TRBV3-1 (or the pseudogene TRBV3-2) to TRBJ2-7; D possibly corresponds to TRBD1 (5 bases). With 5 bases removed from V and 5 bases from J, the gap between germline ends came to 10 bases. The CDR3 is 12 amino acids. Per the germline V gene, CDR1 is LGHDT and CDR2 is YNNKEL (reference sequence).

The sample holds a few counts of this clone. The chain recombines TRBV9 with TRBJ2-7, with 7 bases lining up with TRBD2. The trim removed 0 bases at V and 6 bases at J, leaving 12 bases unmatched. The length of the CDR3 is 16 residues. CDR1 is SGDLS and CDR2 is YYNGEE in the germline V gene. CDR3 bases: TGTGCCAGCAGCGTAGCTATCGGGACTAAAATGAGCGAGCAGTACTTC. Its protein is CASSVAIGTKMSEQYF.

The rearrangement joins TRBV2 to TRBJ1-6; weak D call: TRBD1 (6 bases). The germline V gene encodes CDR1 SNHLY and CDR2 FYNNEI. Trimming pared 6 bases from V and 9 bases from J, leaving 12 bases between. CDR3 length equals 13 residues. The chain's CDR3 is CASSSGESSPLHF. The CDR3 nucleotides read TGTGCCAGCAGCTCAGGGGAGAGTTCACCCCTCCACTTT.

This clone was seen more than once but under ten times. The CDR3 nucleotides are TGCGCCAGCAGCTTGAGGACTAGCGGGAGGAAATTAGGAGAGACCCAGTACTTC. Its translation is CASSLRTSGRKLGETQYF. V and J are TRBV5-1 and TRBJ2-5, with 14 bases aligning to TRBD2. The germline V gene has CDR1 SGHRS and CDR2 YFSETQ. The CDR3 consists of 18 residues. V lost 1 base to trimming and J lost 4 bases; unmatched junction nucleotides: 9.

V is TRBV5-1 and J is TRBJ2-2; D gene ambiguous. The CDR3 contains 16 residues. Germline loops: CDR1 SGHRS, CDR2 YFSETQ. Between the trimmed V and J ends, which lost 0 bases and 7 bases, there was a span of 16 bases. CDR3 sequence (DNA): TGCGCCAGCAGCTTGGCCCCTACCTCGATACTCGGGGAGCTGTTTTTT. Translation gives CASSLAPTSILGELFF.

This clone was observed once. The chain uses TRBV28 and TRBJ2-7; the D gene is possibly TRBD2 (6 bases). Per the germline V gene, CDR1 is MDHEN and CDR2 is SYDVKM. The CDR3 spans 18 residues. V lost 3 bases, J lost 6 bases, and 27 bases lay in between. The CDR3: CASSFRGVEVRREPEQYF. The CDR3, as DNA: TGTGCCAGCAGTTTCCGGGGTGTTGAGGTACGGCGGGAACCCGAGCAGTACTTC.

This CDR3 is CASRLSSGYYEQYF. The CDR3 DNA follows: TGTGCCAGCAGGCTATCTAGCGGATACTACGAGCAGTACTTC. V gene TRBV27 combines with J gene TRBJ2-7; 7 bases match TRBD2. This CDR3 comprises 14 residues. With V trimmed by 6 bases and J by 3 bases, 8 bases remained unmatched. Looked up from germline, CDR1 is MNHEY and CDR2 is SMNVEV (reference sequence).

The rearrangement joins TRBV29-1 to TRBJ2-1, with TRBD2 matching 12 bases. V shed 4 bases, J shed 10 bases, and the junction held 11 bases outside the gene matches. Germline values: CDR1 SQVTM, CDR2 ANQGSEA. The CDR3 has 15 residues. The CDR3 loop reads CSVVPSGRAKREQFF. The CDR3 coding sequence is TGCAGCGTTGTTCCTAGCGGGAGGGCCAAAAGGGAGCAGTTCTTC.